This TCR beta chain was sequenced during a study of blood T cell repertoires in COVID-19. V shed 4 bases, J shed 7 bases, and the junction held 5 bases outside the gene matches. This CDR3 is 16 amino acids long. Germline CDR1 reads SGHRS; CDR2 reads YFSETQ. Sequencing was performed with immunoSEQ multiplex PCR; in TCRdb, only in-frame clones are kept and a portion is missing. The sample includes 250,000 to 300,000 clones, roughly 90% of them seen just once. Seattle patient enrollment occurred during active infection, with longitudinal follow-up thereafter. The sequencing sample was made of peripheral blood. This chain uses TRBV5-1 with TRBJ2-1; 16 nucleotides line up with TRBD2. This TCR was recovered from a woman aged 25-40 years with COVID-19, enrolled during active disease. The CDR3 is CASSGTSGGAVNEQFF. The CDR3 DNA follows: TGCGCCAGCAGCGGGACTAGCGGGGGGGCCGTGAATGAGCAGTTCTTC.